This T cell receptor beta chain was profiled in a study of blood T cell repertoires in COVID-19 (dated by TCRdb to the early 2020s). Regarding the complete study: Collaborator samples came from the United States, Italy and Spain and covered acute and convalescent phases of COVID-19. The material from the prospective study consisted of cDNA or gDNA derived from T cells, B-cell-depleted T cells, or PBMCs. Deeply sampled blood TCRbeta repertoires from subjects exposed to, actively infected with, or recovered from COVID-19 were included in the dataset. The repertoires were released in a freely available public database intended as a resource for research on the immune response to SARS-CoV-2. Samples were obtained from the ongoing ImmuneRACE study (first 160 participants) and from some 1,300 subjects provided by 6 global collaborators. Sample metadata almost always included a de-identified subject ID, COVID-19 status, age in years and sex. Where available, HLA class I and class II types were obtained from metadata supplied by the sample provider rather than from assay-based typing. General conclusions and limits of the study: The amount of clinical and demographic metadata varied by source and participant and was provided uncurated.

As to this clone: Its cognate antigen has yet to be identified. The input lacks base qualities; no much larger clone sits a single base away.

The immunoSEQ Assay, a bias-controlled multiplex PCR, was used to amplify TCRbeta CDR3 regions from genomic DNA. As for the authors' bioinformatics: Nucleated cell counts per sample were estimated from amplification of reference gene primers within the assay. Sequence reads were collapsed and filtered to measure the absolute abundance of every unique TCRbeta CDR3 rearrangement. Productive Simpson clonality was computed per sample as the square root of Simpson's diversity index over productive rearrangements. What TCRdb holds here is the immuneACCESS table cut down to in-frame rearrangements. Part of the clones is not present; checked against another copy, under half of the missing clones reflect an unresolved V gene, and the others are unexplained. The DNA gave D and trimming, while V, J and clone size come from that table. For this sample the table gives 250,000 to 300,000 clones, of which about nine tenths were detected only once. The ten largest clones capture 10% to 15% of the sample.

One collaborating source in Seattle enrolled patients during active infection and followed them longitudinally through the course of disease. Collaborating institutions collected whole blood in K2EDTA tubes following their own protocols. For TCRbeta analysis, collaborators shipped samples in one of three forms: frozen whole blood, isolated PBMCs, or DNA extracted from either of those sample types. Trimming removed 5 bases from V and 7 bases from J, leaving 18 bases between the germline ends. From the cysteine through the phenylalanine, the CDR3 covers 15 amino acids. Of the read, only the CDR3 DNA is kept; its 45 bases are in frame from base 1. Taken from the germline V gene (reference sequence), the CDR1 and CDR2 loops are SGHKS and YYEKEE.

The chain is made from TRBV5-5 and TRBJ1-4; TRBD1 might be the D gene, on 5 matching bases. This clonotype originated in a woman aged 30 to 39 with COVID-19, enrolled during active disease. Input material: peripheral blood. CDR3 sequence: CASRPGWGLGEKLFF. Here is the DNA: TGTGCCAGCAGGCCCGGGTGGGGCTTAGGTGAAAAACTGTTTTTT.